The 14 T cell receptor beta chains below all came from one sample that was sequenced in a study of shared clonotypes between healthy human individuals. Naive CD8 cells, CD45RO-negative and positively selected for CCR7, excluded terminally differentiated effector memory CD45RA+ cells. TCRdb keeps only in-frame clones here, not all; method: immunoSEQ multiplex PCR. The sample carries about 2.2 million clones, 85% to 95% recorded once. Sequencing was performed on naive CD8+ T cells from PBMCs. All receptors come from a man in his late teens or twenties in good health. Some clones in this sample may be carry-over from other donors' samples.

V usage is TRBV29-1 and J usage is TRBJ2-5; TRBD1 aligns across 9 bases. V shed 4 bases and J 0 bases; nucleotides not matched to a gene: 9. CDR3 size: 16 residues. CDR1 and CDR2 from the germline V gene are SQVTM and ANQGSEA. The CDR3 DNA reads TGCAGCGTTGCCAAACGTGGACAGGGGTACCAAGAGACCCAGTACTTC. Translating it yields CSVAKRGQGYQETQYF.

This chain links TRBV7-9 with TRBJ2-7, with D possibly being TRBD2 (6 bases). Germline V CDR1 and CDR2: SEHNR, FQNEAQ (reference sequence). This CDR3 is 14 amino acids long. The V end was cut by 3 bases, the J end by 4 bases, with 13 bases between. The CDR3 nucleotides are TGTGCCAGCAGCTTGGGGACTCGATATTACGAGCAGTACTTC. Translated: CASSLGTRYYEQYF. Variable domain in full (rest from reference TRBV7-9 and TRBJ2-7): DTGVSQNPRHKITKRGQNVTFRCDPISEHNRLYWYRQTLGQGPEFLTYFQNEAQLEKSRLLSDRFSAERPKGSFSTLEIQRTEQGDSAMYLCASSLGTRYYEQYFGPGTRLTVT.

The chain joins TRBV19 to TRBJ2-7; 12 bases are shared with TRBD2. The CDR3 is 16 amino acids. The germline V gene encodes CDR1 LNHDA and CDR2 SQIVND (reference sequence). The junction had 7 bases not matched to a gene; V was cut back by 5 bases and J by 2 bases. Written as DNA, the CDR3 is TGTGCCAGTAGTTTCGGACTAGCGGGAACTCCCTACGAGCAGTACTTC. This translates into CASSFGLAGTPYEQYF.

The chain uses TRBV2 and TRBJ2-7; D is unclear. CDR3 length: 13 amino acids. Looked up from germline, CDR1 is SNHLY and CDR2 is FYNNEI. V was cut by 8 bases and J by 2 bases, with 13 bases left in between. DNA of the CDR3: TGTGCCAGCGCGGCCCGCTACCCCTACGAGCAGTACTTC. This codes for CASAARYPYEQYF.

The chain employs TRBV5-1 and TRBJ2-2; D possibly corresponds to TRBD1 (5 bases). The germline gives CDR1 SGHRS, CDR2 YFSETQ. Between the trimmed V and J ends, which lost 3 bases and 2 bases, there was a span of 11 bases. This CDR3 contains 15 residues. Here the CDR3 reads CASSYSRVNTGELFF. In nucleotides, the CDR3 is TGCGCCAGCAGCTATAGCAGGGTAAACACCGGGGAGCTGTTTTTT.

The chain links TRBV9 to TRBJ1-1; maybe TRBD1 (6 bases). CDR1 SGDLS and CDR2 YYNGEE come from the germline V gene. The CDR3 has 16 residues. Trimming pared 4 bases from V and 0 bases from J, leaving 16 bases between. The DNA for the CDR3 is TGTGCCAGCAGCTCATACTCGGGGGCGTTGAACACTGAAGCTTTCTTT. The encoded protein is CASSSYSGALNTEAFF.

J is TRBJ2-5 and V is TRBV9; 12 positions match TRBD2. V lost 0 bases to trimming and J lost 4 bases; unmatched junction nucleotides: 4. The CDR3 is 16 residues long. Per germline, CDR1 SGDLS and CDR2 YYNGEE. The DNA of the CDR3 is TGTGCCAGCAGCGTAGGGACTAGCGGGAAGCGAGAGACCCAGTACTTC. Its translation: CASSVGTSGKRETQYF.

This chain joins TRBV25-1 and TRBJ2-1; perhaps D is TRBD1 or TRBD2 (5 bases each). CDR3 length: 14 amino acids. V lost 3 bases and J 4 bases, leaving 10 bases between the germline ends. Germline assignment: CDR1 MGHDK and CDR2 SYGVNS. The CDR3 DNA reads TGTGCCAGCAGTGATACGGGGCAATACAATGAGCAGTTCTTC. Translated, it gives CASSDTGQYNEQFF.

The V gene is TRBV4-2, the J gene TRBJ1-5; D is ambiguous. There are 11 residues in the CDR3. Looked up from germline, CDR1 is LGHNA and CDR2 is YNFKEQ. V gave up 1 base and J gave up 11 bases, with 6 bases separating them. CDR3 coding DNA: TGTGCCAGCAGCCAAGGTACGGCCCAGCATTTT. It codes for CASSQGTAQHF.

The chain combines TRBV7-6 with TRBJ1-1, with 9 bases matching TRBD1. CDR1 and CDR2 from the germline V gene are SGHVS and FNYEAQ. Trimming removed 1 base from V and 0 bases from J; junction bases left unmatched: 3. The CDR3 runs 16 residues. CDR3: CASSLGGQGMNTEAFF. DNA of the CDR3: TGTGCCAGCAGCTTAGGCGGACAGGGGATGAACACTGAAGCTTTCTTT.

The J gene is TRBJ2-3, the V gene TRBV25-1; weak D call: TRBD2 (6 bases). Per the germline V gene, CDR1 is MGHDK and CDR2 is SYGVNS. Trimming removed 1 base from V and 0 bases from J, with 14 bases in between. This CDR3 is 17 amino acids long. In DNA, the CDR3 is TGTGCCAGCAGTGAATTCTTATCAGGGACTAGCACAGATACGCAGTATTTT. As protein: CASSEFLSGTSTDTQYF.

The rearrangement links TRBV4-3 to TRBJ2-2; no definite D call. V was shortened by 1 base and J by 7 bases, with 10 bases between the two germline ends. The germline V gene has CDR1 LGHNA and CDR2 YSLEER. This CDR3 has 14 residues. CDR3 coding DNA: TGCGCCAGCAGCCAAGGGGTTAAGAGCGGGGAGCTGTTTTTT. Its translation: CASSQGVKSGELFF.

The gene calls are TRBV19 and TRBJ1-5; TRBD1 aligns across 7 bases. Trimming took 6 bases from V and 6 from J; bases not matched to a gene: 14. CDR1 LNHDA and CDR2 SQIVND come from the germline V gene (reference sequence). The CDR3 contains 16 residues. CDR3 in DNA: TGTGCCAGTAGCCCAAAGACAGGGTATGGGAGTCAGCCCCAGCATTTT. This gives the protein CASSPKTGYGSQPQHF.

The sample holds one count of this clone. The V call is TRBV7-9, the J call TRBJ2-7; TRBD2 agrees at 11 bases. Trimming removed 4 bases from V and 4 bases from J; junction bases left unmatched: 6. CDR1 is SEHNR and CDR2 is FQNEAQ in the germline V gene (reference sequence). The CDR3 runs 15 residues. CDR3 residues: CASSSSSGRMYEQYF. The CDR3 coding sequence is TGTGCCAGCAGCTCCTCTAGCGGGAGGATGTACGAGCAGTACTTC.